The sequence of this T cell receptor (beta chain) was determined in a study of cytomegalovirus exposure and HLA in healthy donors. With 60 Vbeta and 13 Jbeta primers, the PCR was carried out. Produced via immunoSEQ multiplex PCR; TCRdb's table is partial and in-frame only. Of 100,000 to 150,000 clones listed, about a sixth are singletons. This clone was seen more than once but under ten times. The ends lost 3 bases at V and 4 bases at J; junction bases unmatched: 3. The CDR3 sequence is 14 residues long. Per the germline V gene, CDR1 is KGHSH and CDR2 is LQKENI. This clonotype was sampled from a female donor in good health and CMV-seropositive. The sequenced material came from PBMCs. The gene calls are TRBV18 and TRBJ1-1; 9 bases are shared with TRBD1. The CDR3 sequence: CASSPQTGGTEAFF. The DNA for the CDR3 is TGTGCCAGCTCACCCCAGACAGGGGGCACTGAAGCTTTCTTT.